In this sample, the clone carrying this T cell receptor beta chain turned up a few times. Its antigen is currently unknown. The PCR was carried out with 60 Vbeta primers and 13 Jbeta primers. Libraries were prepared by immunoSEQ multiplex PCR; TCRdb keeps only in-frame clonotypes and omits some of them. The sample lists just under 80,000 clones, roughly 78% seen once, with approximately 4.6% in the top ten. The germline gives CDR1 GTSNPN, CDR2 SVGIG (reference sequence). V shed 3 bases and J shed 1 base, with 3 bases lying between them. The CDR3 runs 11 residues. This entry is derived from a study of cytomegalovirus exposure and HLA in healthy donors. Study-wide background: In an early release, HLA-typed donors contributed roughly 85 million unique TCR sequences. Findings and caveats of the study: Most TCR sequences were rare, but some public TCRs occurred in many donors. V- and J-gene trimming of TCR beta was linked (in a later analysis) to a missense DCLRE1C variant. It was taken for granted in presence/absence analyses that sequencing depth across donors was roughly uniform.

Source material: PBMCs. This sequence joins TRBV30 and TRBJ1-1; no firm D call. This clonotype originated in a man aged 40-49 years in good health and CMV-seronegative. CDR3 amino acids: CAWRRNTEAFF. CDR3 bases: TGTGCCTGGAGGAGGAACACTGAAGCTTTCTTT.